This TCR beta chain was found in a study of blood T cell repertoires in COVID-19. Produced via immunoSEQ multiplex PCR; TCRdb's table is partial and in-frame only. The profile shows about 51,000 clones, approximately 86% of them singletons. Germline lookup yields CDR1 MNHEY and CDR2 SMNVEV (reference sequence). Trimming left V 4 bases short and J 8 bases short, with 13 bases between. The CDR3 has 13 amino acids. In this sample, this clone turned up once. The sequence was obtained from a man in his 60s with acute or convalescent COVID-19. Sequenced sample: peripheral blood. The chain employs TRBV27 and TRBJ2-3; D remains unclear. The CDR3 nucleotides read TGTGCCAGCAGTTGGCTCGCGGCTGGTACGCAGTATTTT. It specifies CASSWLAAGTQYF.